Given below is one T cell receptor (beta chain) in context. Its antigen remains unidentified. V was cut by 3 bases and J by 7 bases, with 10 bases left in between. Germline CDR1 is SGHVS and CDR2 is FQNEAQ. CDR3 length equals 14 residues. This sample was taken from a study of CD8 T cells in ankylosing spondylitis. TCRdb re-called the 5' RACE reads through MiXCR, storing one row per CDR3 protein. Of roughly 97,000 distinct CDR3 sequences detected, almost 8.5% appear once; the ten largest clones hold approximately 9.9%. General observations from the study: What appeared characteristic of ankylosing spondylitis blood was a TCR beta motif of seven to nine highly homologous variants.

The chain joins TRBV7-8 to TRBJ1-6; D might be TRBD1 (5 bases). The source is a male donor with ankylosing spondylitis or in good health (not recorded which). The source material was blood, either unsorted or a sorted T cell fraction (not recorded which). CDR3 residues: CASSFRGGNSPLHF. The CDR3 coding sequence is TGTGCCAGCAGCTTCCGGGGCGGCAATTCACCCCTCCACTTT.